This T cell receptor (beta chain) originates from a study of blood T cell repertoires in COVID-19. Cohort allocation depended upon clinical history that participants reported. Under the authors' procedure: Cell counts per sample came from amplifying reference gene primers. The repertoire was sequenced with immunoSEQ multiplex PCR; TCRdb's copy has only in-frame clones and lacks some. V and J calls and clone size are as listed in that table; D and trimming were resolved from the DNA. Of around 400,000 clones in the sample, around 83% are singletons; the top ten hold 5% to 5.5%. CDR1 is SGHRS, CDR2 YFSETQ, per germline. V lost 6 bases, J lost 8 bases, and 11 bases lay in between. The CDR3 consists of 11 residues.

The V call is TRBV5-1, the J call TRBJ1-2; D call uncertain. The sequencing input was PBMCs or T cells enriched from blood (not recorded which). The sequence came from a woman between 50 and 59 years old who had recovered from COVID-19. The CDR3 DNA sequence: TGCGCCAGCAAATTCGCGGGGGGCTACACCTTC. Translation gives CASKFAGGYTF.